This entry lists 6 T cell receptor beta chains sequenced from one sample in a study of blood T cell repertoires in COVID-19. Some clones are missing from TCRdb's copy, which holds only in-frame ones; the method was immunoSEQ multiplex PCR. Of 150,000 to 200,000 clones in the sample, 75% to 85% were seen once. Source material: PBMCs or T cells enriched from blood (not recorded which). The receptors were gathered from a man over 45 who had recovered from COVID-19.

The chain is built from TRBV7-9 and TRBJ2-3; TRBD2 is a possible D gene (6 bases). The V gene's germline CDR1 is SEHNR and CDR2 FQNEAQ (reference sequence). V lost 1 base and J lost 6, with 11 bases in between. The CDR3 consists of 14 residues. CDR3 DNA sequence: TGTGCCAGCAGCTTAGTAGGTCGGGGGGATACGCAGTATTTT. Translating gives CASSLVGRGDTQYF.

V usage is TRBV28 and J usage is TRBJ1-2; D is possibly TRBD1 (6 bases). Trimming removed 7 bases from V and 1 base from J, with 19 bases in between. The CDR3 extends over 16 amino acids. Germline V lookup: CDR1 MDHEN, CDR2 SYDVKM. The CDR3 coding sequence is TGTGCCAGCACCACGAGCGGGGGGCAATATAACTATGGCTACACCTTC. Translated, it gives CASTTSGGQYNYGYTF.

This chain joins TRBV29-1 and TRBJ1-1; D is possibly TRBD1 (6 bases). The CDR3 consists of 13 residues. CDR1 is SQVTM, CDR2 ANQGSEA, per germline. Trimming took off 7 bases at V and 0 bases at J, with 12 bases between the two ends. CDR3 nucleotides: TGCAGCGCCGGACAGAATATGAACACTGAAGCTTTCTTT. Translating gives CSAGQNMNTEAFF.

The genes are TRBV5-1 and TRBJ1-4; the match to TRBD1 covers 8 bases. The CDR3 consists of 16 residues. The germline CDR1 and CDR2 sequences are SGHRS and YFSETQ. The V segment lost 3 bases and the J segment 7 bases; nucleotides outside the gene matches: 11. As DNA, the CDR3 is TGCGCCAGCAGCTCAGGGGGCGAGGGGAATATTGAAAAACTGTTTTTT. This codes for CASSSGGEGNIEKLFF. Full variable domain (outside the CDR3, taken from reference TRBV5-1 and TRBJ1-4): KAGVTQTPRYLIKTRGQQVTLSCSPISGHRSVSWYQQTPGQGLQFLFEYFSETQRNKGNFPGRFSGRQFSNSRSEMNVSTLELGDSALYLCASSSGGEGNIEKLFFGSGTQLSVL.

The rearrangement joins TRBV28 to TRBJ2-7; D unclear. The V and J ends lost 5 bases and 2 bases respectively, with 10 bases between them. CDR3 size: 13 residues. Germline assignment: CDR1 MDHEN and CDR2 SYDVKM. CDR3 sequence: CASSNPPTYEQYF. DNA of the CDR3: TGTGCCAGCAGTAACCCCCCTACCTACGAGCAGTACTTC. Drawing the rest from reference TRBV28 and TRBJ2-7, the complete variable domain is DVKVTQSSRYLVKRTGEKVFLECVQDMDHENMFWYRQDPGLGLRLIYFSYDVKMKEKGDIPEGYSVSREKKERFSLILESASTNQTSMYLCASSNPPTYEQYFGPGTRLTVT.

The V call is TRBV5-1, the J call TRBJ2-3, with 13 bases lining up with TRBD2. The length of the CDR3 is 17 residues. V lost 4 bases to trimming and J lost 0 bases; unmatched junction nucleotides: 5. The germline gives CDR1 SGHRS, CDR2 YFSETQ. CDR3 sequence: CASSIRLAGGSTDTQYF. The DNA of the CDR3 is TGCGCCAGCAGCATAAGACTAGCGGGGGGAAGCACAGATACGCAGTATTTT.